This T cell receptor beta chain was sequenced for a study of T cell responses to AZD1222 COVID-19 vaccine. Concerning this clone itself: Antigen: not known.

The protocol was immunoSEQ multiplex PCR, while the TCRdb copy is restricted to in-frame clones and leaves out a portion. The sample yields 90,000 to 120,000 clones, approximately 89% seen once. The study, taken as a whole, reports: At 160-218 and 743-854, vaccine-associated CD4 TCRs were dominant, and they spanned spike. Unmutated variant regions are reportedly targeted by nearly half of spike-specific TCRs. It was only after the peak T cell response that any repertoires were sampled. Clonal diversity was possibly underestimated, and white British individuals and females predominated among donors.

This CDR3 is built from 15 residues. Germline loops: CDR1 KGHSH, CDR2 LQKENI. V lost 3 bases and J lost 6; bases outside the gene matches: 10. The sequence derives from an adult in good health. The rearrangement uses TRBV18 and TRBJ2-7; 8 bases agree with TRBD1. The material sequenced was peripheral blood, taken on day 0 of AZD1222 vaccination. The CDR3 bases are TGTGCCAGCTCACCGCTAGGACAGGGAAGTGGCGAGCAGTACTTC. This encodes CASSPLGQGSGEQYF.